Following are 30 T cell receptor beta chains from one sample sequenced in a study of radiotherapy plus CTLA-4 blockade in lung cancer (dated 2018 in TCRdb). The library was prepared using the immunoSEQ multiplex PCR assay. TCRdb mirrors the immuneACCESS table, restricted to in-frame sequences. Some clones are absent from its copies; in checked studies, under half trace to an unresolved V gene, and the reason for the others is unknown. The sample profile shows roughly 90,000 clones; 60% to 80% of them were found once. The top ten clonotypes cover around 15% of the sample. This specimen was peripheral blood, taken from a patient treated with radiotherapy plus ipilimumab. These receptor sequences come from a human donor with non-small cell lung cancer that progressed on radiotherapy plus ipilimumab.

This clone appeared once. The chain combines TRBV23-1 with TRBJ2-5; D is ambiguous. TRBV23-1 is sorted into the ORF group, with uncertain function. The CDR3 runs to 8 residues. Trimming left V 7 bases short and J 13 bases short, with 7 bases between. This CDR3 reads CASTPPYF. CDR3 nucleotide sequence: TGCGCCAGCACCCCTCCGTACTTC.

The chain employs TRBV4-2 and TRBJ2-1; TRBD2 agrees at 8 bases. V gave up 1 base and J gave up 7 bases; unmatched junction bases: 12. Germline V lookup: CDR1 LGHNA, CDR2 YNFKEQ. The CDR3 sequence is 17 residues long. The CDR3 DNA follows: TGTGCCAGCAGCCAAGTTAGGGCGGGGGGAACGGGGAATGAGCAGTTCTTC. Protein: CASSQVRAGGTGNEQFF.

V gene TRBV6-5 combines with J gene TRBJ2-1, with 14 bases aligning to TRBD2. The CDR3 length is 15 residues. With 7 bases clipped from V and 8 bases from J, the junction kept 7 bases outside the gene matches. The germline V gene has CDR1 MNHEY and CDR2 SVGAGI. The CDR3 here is CASTSGTSGSDEQFF. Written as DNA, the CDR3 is TGTGCCAGCACCTCCGGGACTAGCGGGAGTGATGAGCAGTTCTTC.

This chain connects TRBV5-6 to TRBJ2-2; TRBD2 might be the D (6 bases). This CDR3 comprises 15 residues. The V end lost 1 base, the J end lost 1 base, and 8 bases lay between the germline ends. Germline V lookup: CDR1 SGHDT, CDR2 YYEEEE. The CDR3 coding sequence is TGTGCCAGCAGCTTGCGGGGGTTGAACACCGGGGAGCTGTTTTTT. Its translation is CASSLRGLNTGELFF.

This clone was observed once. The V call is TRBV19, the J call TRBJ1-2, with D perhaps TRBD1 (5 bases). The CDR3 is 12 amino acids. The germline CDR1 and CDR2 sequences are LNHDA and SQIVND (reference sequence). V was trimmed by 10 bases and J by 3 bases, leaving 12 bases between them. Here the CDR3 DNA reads TGTGCCACAGGCCAGACAGACTATGGCTACACCTTC. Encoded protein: CATGQTDYGYTF.

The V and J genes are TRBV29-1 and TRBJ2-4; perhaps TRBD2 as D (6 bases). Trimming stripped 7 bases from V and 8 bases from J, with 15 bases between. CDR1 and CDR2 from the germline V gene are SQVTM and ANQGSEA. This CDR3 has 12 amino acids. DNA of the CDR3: TGCAGCGCCGATTACGGGGGTGACATTCAGTACTTC. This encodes CSADYGGDIQYF.

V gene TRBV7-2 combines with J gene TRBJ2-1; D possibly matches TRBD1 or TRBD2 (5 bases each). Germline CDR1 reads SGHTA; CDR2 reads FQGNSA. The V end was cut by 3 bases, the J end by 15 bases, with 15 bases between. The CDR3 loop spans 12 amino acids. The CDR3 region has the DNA TGTGCCAGCAGCTTCTGGGACCACGGGCCGTTCTTC. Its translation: CASSFWDHGPFF.

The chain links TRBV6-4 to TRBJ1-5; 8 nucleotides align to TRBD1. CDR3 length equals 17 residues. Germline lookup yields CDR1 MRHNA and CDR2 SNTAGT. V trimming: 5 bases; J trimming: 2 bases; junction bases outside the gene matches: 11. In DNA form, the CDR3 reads TGTGCCAGCAGTACCGCCCAGGGGGCCGGGGGCAATCAGCCCCAGCATTTT. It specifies CASSTAQGAGGNQPQHF.

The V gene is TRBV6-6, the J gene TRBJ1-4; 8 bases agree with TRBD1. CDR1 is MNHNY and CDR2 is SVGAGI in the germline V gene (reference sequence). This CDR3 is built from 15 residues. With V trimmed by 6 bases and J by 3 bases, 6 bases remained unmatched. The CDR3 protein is CASRVNRGANEKLFF. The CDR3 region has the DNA TGTGCCAGCAGGGTTAACAGGGGGGCTAATGAAAAACTGTTTTTT.

The CDR3 is CASSFSSSANTEAFF. The CDR3 bases are TGTGCCAGCAGTTTTTCGAGTTCGGCGAACACTGAAGCTTTCTTT. The rearrangement joins TRBV6-5 to TRBJ1-1, with D unclear. Trimming cost V 4 bases and J 1 base, with 13 bases left between them. The CDR3 runs to 15 residues. CDR1 and CDR2 from the germline V gene are MNHEY and SVGAGI.

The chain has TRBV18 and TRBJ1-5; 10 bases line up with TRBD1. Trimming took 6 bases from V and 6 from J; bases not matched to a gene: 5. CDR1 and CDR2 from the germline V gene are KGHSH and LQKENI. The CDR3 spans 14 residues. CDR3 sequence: CASSPDRGIQPQHF. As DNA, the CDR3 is TGTGCCAGCTCCCCGGACAGGGGGATTCAGCCCCAGCATTTT.

This chain's CDR3 is CASSPGGIEQYF. CDR3 coding DNA: TGTGCCAGCAGCCCGGGGGGGATCGAGCAGTACTTC. V gene TRBV7-3 combines with J gene TRBJ2-7, with 8 nucleotides matching TRBD2. Germline V gives CDR1 SGHTA, CDR2 FQGTGA. V was clipped by 5 bases and J by 6 bases; unmatched bases: 3. The CDR3 length is 12 residues.

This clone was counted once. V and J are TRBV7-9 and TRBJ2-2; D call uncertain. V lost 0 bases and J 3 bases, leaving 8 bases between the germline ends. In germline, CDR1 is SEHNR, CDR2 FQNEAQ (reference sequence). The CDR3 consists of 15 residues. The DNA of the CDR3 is TGTGCCAGCAGCTTAGCTGCTCAGTACACCGGGGAGCTGTTTTTT. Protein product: CASSLAAQYTGELFF. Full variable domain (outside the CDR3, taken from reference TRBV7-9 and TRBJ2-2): DTGVSQNPRHKITKRGQNVTFRCDPISEHNRLYWYRQTLGQGPEFLTYFQNEAQLEKSRLLSDRFSAERPKGSFSTLEIQRTEQGDSAMYLCASSLAAQYTGELFFGEGSRLTVL.

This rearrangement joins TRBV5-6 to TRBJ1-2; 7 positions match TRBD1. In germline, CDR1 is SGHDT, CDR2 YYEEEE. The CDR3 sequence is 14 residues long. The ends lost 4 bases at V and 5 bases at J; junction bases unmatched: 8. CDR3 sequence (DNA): TGTGCCAGCAGCCCCGGGGAGGGGGCGTATGGCTACACCTTC. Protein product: CASSPGEGAYGYTF.

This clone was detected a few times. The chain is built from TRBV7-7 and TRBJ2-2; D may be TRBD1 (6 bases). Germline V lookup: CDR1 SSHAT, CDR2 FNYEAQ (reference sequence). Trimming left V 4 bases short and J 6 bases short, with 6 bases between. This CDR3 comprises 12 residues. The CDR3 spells CASSSGAGELFF. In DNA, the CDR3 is TGTGCCAGCAGCTCAGGGGCCGGGGAGCTGTTTTTT.

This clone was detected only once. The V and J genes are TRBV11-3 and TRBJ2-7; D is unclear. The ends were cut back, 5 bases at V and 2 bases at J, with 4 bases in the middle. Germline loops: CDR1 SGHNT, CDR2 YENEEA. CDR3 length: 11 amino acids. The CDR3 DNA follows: TGTGCCAGCAGCCCTGCCTACGAGCAGTACTTC. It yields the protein CASSPAYEQYF.

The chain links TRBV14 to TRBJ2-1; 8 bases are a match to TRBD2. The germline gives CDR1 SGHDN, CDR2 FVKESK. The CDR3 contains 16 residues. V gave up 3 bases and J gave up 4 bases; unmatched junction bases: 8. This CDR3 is CASSQYGGRRYNEQFF. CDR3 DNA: TGTGCCAGCAGCCAGTACGGCGGGAGGAGGTACAATGAGCAGTTCTTC.

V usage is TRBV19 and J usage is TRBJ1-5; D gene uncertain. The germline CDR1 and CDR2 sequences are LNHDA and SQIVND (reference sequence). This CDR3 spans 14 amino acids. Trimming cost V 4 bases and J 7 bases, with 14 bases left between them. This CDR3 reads CASSTRHTSQPQHF. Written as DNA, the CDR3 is TGTGCCAGTAGTACAAGACACACGTCCCAGCCCCAGCATTTT.

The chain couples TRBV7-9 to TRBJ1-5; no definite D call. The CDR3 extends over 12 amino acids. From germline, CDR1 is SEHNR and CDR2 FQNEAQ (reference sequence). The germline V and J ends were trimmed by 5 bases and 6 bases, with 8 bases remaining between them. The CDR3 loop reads CASSLWGQPQHF. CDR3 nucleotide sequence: TGTGCCAGCAGCCTTTGGGGTCAGCCCCAGCATTTT.

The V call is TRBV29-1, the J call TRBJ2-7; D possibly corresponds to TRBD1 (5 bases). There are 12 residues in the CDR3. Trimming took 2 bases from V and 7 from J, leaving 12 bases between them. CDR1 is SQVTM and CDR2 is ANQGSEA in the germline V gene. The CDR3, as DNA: TGCAGCGTTGAATACCAGGGAAGAGAGCAGTACTTC. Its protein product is CSVEYQGREQYF.

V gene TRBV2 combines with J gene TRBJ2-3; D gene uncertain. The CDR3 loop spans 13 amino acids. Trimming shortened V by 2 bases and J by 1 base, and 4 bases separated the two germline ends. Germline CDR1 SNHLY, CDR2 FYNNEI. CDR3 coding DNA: TGTGCCAGCAGTGAACCCCGCACAGATACGCAGTATTTT. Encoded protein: CASSEPRTDTQYF.

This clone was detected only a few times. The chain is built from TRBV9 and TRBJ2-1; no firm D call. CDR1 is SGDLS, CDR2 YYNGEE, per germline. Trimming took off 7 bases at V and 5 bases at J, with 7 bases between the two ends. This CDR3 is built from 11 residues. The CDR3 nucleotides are TGTGCCAGCGGAGAGAACAATGAGCAGTTCTTC. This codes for CASGENNEQFF.

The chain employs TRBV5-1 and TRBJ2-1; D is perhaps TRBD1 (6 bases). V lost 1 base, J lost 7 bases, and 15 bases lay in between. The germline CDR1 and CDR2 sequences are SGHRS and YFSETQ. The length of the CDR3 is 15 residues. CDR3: CASSLTAGVGNEQFF. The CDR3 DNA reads TGCGCCAGCAGCTTGACGGCAGGGGTAGGTAATGAGCAGTTCTTC.

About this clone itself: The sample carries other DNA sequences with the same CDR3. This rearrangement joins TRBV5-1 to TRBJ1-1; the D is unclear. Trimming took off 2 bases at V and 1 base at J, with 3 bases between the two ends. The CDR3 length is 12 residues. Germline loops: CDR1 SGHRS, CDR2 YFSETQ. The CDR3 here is CASSLTNTEAFF. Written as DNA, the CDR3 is TGCGCCAGCAGCTTAACGAACACTGAAGCTTTCTTT.

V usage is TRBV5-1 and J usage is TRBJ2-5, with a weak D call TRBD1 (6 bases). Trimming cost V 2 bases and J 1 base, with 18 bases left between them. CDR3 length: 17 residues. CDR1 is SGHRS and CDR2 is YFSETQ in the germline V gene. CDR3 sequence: CASSLPSLGQSQETQYF. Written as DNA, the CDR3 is TGCGCCAGCAGCTTACCAAGCTTAGGACAGTCCCAAGAGACCCAGTACTTC.

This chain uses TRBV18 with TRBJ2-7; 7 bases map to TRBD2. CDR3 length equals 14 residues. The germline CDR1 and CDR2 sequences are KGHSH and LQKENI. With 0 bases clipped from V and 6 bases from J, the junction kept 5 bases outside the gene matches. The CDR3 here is CASSPPGRAGEQYF. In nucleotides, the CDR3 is TGTGCCAGCTCACCACCGGGGAGGGCGGGCGAGCAGTACTTC.

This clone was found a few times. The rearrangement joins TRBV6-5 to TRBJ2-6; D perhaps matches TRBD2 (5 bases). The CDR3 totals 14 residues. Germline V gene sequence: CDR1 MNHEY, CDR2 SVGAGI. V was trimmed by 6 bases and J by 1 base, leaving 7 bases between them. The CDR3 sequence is CASRAESGANVLTF. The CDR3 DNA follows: TGTGCCAGCAGAGCGGAATCTGGGGCCAACGTCCTGACTTTC.

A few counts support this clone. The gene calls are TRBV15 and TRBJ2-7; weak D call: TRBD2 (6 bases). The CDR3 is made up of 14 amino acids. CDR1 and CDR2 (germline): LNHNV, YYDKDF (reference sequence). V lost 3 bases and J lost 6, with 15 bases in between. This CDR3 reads CATSSPLAAAEQYF. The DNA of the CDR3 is TGTGCCACCAGCAGCCCCTTAGCGGCGGCCGAGCAGTACTTC.

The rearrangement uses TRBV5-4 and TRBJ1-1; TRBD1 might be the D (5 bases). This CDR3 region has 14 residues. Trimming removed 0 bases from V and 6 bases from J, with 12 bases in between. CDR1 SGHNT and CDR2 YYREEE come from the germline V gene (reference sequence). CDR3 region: CASSLASGIAEAFF. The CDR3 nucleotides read TGTGCCAGCAGCTTGGCCTCAGGGATCGCTGAAGCTTTCTTT. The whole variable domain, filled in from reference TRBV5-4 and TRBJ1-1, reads ETGVTQSPTHLIKTRGQQVTLRCSSQSGHNTVSWYQQALGQGPQFIFQYYREEENGRGNFPPRFSGLQFPNYSSELNVNALELDDSALYLCASSLASGIAEAFFGQGTRLTVV.

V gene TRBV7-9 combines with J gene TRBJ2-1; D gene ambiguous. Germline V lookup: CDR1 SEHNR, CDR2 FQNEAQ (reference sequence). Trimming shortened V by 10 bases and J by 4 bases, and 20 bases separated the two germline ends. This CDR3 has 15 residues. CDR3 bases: TGTGCCACCACTGATTCGAGGAGCGCTTACAATGAGCAGTTCTTC. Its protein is CATTDSRSAYNEQFF.